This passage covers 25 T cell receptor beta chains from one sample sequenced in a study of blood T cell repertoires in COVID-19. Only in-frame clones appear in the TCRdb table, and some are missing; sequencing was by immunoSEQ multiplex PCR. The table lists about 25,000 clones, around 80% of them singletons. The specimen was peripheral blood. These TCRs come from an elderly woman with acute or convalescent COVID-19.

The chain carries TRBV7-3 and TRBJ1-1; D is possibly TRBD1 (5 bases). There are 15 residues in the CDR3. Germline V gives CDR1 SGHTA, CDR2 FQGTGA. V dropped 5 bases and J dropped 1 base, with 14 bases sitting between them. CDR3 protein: CASSPTIQENTEAFF. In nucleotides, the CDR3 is TGTGCCAGCAGCCCCACGATACAGGAGAACACTGAAGCTTTCTTT.

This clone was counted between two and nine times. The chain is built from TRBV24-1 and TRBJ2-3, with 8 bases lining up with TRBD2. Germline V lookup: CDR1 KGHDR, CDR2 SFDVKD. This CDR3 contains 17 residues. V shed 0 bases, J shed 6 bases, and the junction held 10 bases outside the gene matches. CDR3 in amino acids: CATSDLQYGLADDTQYF. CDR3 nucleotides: TGTGCCACCAGTGATTTGCAATACGGACTAGCAGACGATACGCAGTATTTT.

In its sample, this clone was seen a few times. As DNA, the CDR3 is TGTGCCAGTGCCCACAGGGGTACTGGAAACACCATATATTTT. Protein sequence: CASAHRGTGNTIYF. The chain combines TRBV19 with TRBJ1-3, with 7 bases identical to TRBD1. Germline V gene lookup returns CDR1 LNHDA and CDR2 SQIVND (reference sequence). The length of the CDR3 is 14 residues. V was clipped by 8 bases and J by 2 bases; unmatched bases: 6.

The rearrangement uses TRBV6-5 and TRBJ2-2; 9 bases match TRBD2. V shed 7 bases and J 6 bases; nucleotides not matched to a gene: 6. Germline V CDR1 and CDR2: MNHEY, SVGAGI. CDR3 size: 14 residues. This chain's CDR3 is CASNPRGGPGELFF. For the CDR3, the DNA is TGTGCCAGCAATCCGCGGGGGGGCCCCGGGGAGCTGTTTTTT.

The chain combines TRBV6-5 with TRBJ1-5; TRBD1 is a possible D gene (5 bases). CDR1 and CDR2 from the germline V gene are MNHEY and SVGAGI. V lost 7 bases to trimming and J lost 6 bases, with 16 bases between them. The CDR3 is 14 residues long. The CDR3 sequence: CASTPWGEGQPQHF. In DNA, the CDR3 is TGTGCCAGCACCCCTTGGGGGGAGGGTCAGCCCCAGCATTTT.

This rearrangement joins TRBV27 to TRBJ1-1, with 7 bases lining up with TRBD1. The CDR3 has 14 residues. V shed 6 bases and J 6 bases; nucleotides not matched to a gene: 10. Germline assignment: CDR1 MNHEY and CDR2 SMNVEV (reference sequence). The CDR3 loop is CASSTADRVSEAFF. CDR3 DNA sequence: TGTGCCAGCAGCACCGCCGACAGGGTCTCTGAAGCTTTCTTT.

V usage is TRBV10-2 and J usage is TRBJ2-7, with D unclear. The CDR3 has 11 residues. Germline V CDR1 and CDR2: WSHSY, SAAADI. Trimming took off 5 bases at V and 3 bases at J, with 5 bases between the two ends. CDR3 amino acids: CASSLSYEQYF. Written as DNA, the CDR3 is TGCGCCAGCAGTCTCAGCTACGAGCAGTACTTC.

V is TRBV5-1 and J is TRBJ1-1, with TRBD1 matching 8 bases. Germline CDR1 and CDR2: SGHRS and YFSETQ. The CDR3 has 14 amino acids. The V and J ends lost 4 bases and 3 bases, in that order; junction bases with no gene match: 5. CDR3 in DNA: TGCGCCAGCAGCGGCGGACAGGGACACACTGAAGCTTTCTTT. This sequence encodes CASSGGQGHTEAFF.

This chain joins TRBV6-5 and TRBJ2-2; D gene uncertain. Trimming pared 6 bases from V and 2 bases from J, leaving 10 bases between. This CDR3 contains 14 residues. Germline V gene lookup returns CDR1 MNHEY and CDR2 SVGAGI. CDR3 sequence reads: CASSVQLNTGELFF. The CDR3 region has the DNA TGTGCCAGCAGCGTCCAACTTAACACCGGGGAGCTGTTTTTT.

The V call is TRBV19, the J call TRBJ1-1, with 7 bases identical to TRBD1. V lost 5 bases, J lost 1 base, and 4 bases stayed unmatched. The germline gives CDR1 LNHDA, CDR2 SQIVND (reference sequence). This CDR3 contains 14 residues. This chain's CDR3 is CASSHRTGNTEAFF. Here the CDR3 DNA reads TGTGCCAGTAGTCACAGGACAGGGAACACTGAAGCTTTCTTT.

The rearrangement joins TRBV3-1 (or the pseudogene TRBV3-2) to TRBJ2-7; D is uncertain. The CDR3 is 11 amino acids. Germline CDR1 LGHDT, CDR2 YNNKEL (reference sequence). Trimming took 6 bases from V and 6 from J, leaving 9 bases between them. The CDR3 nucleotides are TGTGCCAGCAGTGGCAAAACCGAGCAGTACTTC. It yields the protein CASSGKTEQYF.

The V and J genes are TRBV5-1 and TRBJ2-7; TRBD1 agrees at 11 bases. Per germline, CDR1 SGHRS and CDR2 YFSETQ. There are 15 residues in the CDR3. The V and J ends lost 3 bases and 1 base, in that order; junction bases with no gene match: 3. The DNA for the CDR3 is TGCGCCAGCAGCTGGGACAGGGGGACTTCCTACGAGCAGTACTTC. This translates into CASSWDRGTSYEQYF.

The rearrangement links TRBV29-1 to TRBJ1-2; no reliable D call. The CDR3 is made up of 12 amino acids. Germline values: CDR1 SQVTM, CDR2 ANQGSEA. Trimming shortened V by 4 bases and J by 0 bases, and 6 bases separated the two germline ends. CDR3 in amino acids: CSVAPPNYGYTF. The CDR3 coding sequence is TGCAGCGTTGCCCCTCCTAACTATGGCTACACCTTC.

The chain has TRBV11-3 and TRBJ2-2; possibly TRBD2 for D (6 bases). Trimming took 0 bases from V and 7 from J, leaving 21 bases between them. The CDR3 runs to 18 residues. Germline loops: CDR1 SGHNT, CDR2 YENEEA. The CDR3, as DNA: TGTGCCAGCAGCTTAGAGCTGGCGGGAAAAACGGGTCACGGGGAGCTGTTTTTT. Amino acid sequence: CASSLELAGKTGHGELFF.

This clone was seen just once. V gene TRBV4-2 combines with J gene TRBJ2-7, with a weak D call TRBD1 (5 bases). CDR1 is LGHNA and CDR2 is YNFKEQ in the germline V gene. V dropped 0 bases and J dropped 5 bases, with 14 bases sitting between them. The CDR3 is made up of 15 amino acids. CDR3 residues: CASSQEWQGWDEQYF. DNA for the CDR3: TGTGCCAGCAGCCAAGAATGGCAGGGATGGGACGAGCAGTACTTC.

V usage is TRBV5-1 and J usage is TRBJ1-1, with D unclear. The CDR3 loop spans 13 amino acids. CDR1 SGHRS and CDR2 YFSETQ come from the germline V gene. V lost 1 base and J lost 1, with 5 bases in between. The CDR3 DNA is TGCGCCAGCAGCTTGATAGCGAACACTGAAGCTTTCTTT. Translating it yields CASSLIANTEAFF.

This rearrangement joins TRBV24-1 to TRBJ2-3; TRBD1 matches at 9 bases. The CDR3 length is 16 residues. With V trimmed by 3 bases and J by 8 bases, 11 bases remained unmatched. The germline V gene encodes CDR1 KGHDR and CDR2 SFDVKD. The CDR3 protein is CATSDPGDRVPGTQYF. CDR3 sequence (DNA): TGTGCCACCAGTGATCCTGGGGACAGGGTGCCGGGTACGCAGTATTTT.

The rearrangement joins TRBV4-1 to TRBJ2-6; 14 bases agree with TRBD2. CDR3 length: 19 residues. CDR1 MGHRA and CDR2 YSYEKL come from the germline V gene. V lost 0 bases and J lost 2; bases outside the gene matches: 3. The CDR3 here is CASSQERTSGRTGANVLTF. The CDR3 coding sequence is TGCGCCAGCAGCCAAGAAAGGACTAGCGGGAGGACTGGGGCCAACGTCCTGACTTTC.

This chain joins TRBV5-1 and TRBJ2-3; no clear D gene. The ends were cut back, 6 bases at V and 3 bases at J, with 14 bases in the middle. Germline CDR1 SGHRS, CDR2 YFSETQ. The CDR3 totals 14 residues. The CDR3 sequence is CASKSGTWTDTQYF. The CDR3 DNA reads TGCGCCAGCAAGTCGGGTACATGGACAGATACGCAGTATTTT. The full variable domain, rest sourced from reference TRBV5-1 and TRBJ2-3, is KAGVTQTPRYLIKTRGQQVTLSCSPISGHRSVSWYQQTPGQGLQFLFEYFSETQRNKGNFPGRFSGRQFSNSRSEMNVSTLELGDSALYLCASKSGTWTDTQYFGPGTRLTVL.

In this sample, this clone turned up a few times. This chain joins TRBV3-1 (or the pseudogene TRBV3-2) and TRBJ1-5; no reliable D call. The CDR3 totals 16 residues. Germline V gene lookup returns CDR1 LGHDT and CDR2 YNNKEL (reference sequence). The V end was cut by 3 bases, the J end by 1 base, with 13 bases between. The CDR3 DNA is TGTGCCAGCAGCCATATCGCCGCCGCGAGCAATCAGCCCCAGCATTTT. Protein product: CASSHIAAASNQPQHF.

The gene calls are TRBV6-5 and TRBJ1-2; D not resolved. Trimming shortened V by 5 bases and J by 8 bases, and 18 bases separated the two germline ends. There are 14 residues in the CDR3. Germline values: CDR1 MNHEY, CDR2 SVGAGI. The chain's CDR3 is CASSPLGEGRGYTF. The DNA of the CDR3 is TGTGCCAGCAGTCCACTCGGGGAGGGCCGAGGCTACACCTTC.

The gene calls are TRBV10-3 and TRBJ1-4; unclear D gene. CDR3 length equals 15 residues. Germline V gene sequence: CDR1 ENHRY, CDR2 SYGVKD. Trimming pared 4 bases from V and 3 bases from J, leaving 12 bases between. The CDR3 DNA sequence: TGTGCCATCAGTGCCCACCGAGGGCCTAATGAAAAACTGTTTTTT. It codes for CAISAHRGPNEKLFF.

CDR3 loop: CASSGQSPGTDTQYF. In nucleotides, the CDR3 is TGTGCCAGCAGCGGACAGAGCCCTGGCACAGATACGCAGTATTTT. The genes are TRBV2 and TRBJ2-3; tentatively, D is TRBD1 (6 bases). The germline V and J ends were trimmed by 6 bases and 1 base, with 14 bases remaining between them. The CDR3 contains 15 residues. Germline CDR1 is SNHLY and CDR2 is FYNNEI.

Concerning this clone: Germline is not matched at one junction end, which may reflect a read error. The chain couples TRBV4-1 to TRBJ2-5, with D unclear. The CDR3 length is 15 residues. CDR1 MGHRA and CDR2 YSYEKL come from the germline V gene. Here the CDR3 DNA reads TGCGCCAGCAGCCAAGACGGGTACCCAAGAGAGGCCCAGTACTTC. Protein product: CASSQDGYPREAQYF.

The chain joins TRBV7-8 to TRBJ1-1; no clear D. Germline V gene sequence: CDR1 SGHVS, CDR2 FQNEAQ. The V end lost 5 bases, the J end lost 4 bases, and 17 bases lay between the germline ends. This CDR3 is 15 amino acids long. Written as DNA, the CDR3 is TGTGCCAGCAGCCCGCGACCCACAGAATTCACTGAAGCTTTCTTT. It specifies CASSPRPTEFTEAFF. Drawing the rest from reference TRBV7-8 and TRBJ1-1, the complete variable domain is GAGVSQSPRYKVAKRGQDVALRCDPISGHVSLFWYQQALGQGPEFLTYFQNEAQLDKSGLPSDRFFAERPEGSVSTLKIQRTQQEDSAVYLCASSPRPTEFTEAFFGQGTRLTVV.